This TCR beta chain is from a study of CD8 T cells in ankylosing spondylitis. General study points: Some of these motif variants have turned up before, in reports on reactive arthritis synovial fluid and blood. Disease-linked clones reportedly concentrated significantly in matched ankylosing spondylitis synovial fluid.

In this sample, this clonotype turned up a few times. The antigen is undetermined. Making use of molecular barcodes, quantitative 5'-RACE generated TCR beta libraries. From the 5' RACE reads, TCRdb called clonotypes with MiXCR, one entry per CDR3 protein. The sample contains just under 350,000 distinct CDR3 sequences, roughly 14% of which appear only once. CDR3 length: 14 amino acids. V lost 5 bases and J lost 4; bases outside the gene matches: 7. Germline CDR1 is MNHNS and CDR2 is SASEGT. Source material: blood, either unsorted or a sorted T cell fraction (not recorded which). This sequence originates from a male donor with ankylosing spondylitis or in good health (not recorded which). This rearrangement joins TRBV6-1 to TRBJ1-2, with 7 bases lining up with TRBD1. The CDR3 protein is CASSPLGQPYGYTF. The CDR3 DNA reads as TGTGCCAGCAGTCCGCTGGGACAGCCCTATGGCTACACCTTC.